The 2 T cell receptor beta chains listed next were all sequenced from one sample in a study of cytotoxic CD8 clonotypes in ibrutinib-treated CLL. Here immunoSEQ multiplex PCR was the method, and the copy in TCRdb shows in-frame clones only, minus some. The sample shows around 150,000 clones, about 88% of them seen only once. This sample comprised PBMCs, obtained at disease progression, from a patient treated with ibrutinib. These receptors were taken from a human donor with chronic lymphocytic leukemia.

This chain connects TRBV5-5 to TRBJ1-4; 7 nucleotides line up with TRBD1. Trimming took 4 bases from V and 7 from J; bases not matched to a gene: 10. Germline V lookup: CDR1 SGHKS, CDR2 YYEKEE (reference sequence). The CDR3 consists of 15 residues. CDR3 sequence: CASSQGGLNVEKLFF. Here the CDR3 DNA reads TGTGCCAGCAGCCAAGGGGGCTTGAACGTTGAAAAACTGTTTTTT. Full variable domain (remainder filled in from reference TRBV5-5 and TRBJ1-4): DAGVTQSPTHLIKTRGQQVTLRCSPISGHKSVSWYQQVLGQGPQFIFQYYEKEERGRGNFPDRFSARQFPNYSSELNVNALLLGDSALYLCASSQGGLNVEKLFFGSGTQLSVL.

A remark on this clone: Different DNA sequences within this sample yield the same CDR3. V and J are TRBV6-6 and TRBJ2-2, with D tentatively TRBD1 (6 bases). The CDR3 sequence is 14 residues long. Trimming took off 0 bases at V and 4 bases at J, with 6 bases between the two ends. Germline assignment: CDR1 MNHNY and CDR2 SVGAGI (reference sequence). The CDR3 nucleotides read TGTGCCAGCAGTTACTCAGGGGGCACCGGGGAGCTGTTTTTT. Encoded protein: CASSYSGGTGELFF.